This TCR beta chain came from a study of T-cell reconstitution after alpha-beta-depleted transplantation in children. Points on this clonotype: Antigen: not known.

Study observations and caveats: T-cell numbers and diversity one year post-transplant derived largely from freshly generated T cells.

CDR3 length equals 13 residues. Per germline, CDR1 LGHNA and CDR2 YNFKEQ. With 4 bases removed from V and 6 bases from J, the gap between germline ends came to 12 bases. For TCRbeta, the library was prepared with unique molecular identifiers. From the PCR reads, TCRdb called clonotypes with MiXCR, one entry per CDR3 protein. The table shows hundreds of thousands of distinct CDR3 sequences, with over 9.5% occurring only once. The sample here was PBMCs, taken before TCRalphabeta/CD19-depleted stem cell transplant. The chain couples TRBV4-2 to TRBJ1-2, with D unresolved. The source is a child aged 2-15 years with inherited bone marrow failure, due to receive a stem cell transplant. DNA for the CDR3: TGTGCCAGCAGCCCGGGCGTCCACCATGGCTACACCTTC. Translating it yields CASSPGVHHGYTF.